Included here is one TCR beta chain sequence, with context. The sample belongs to a study of glioma-infiltrating T cells. Amplification of TCR alpha and beta CDR3 regions from RNA used iRepertoire nested multiplex PCR. Each CDR3 protein is one row after TCRdb ran MiXCR on the multiplex PCR reads. The table has about 140,000 distinct CDR3 sequences, 30% to 40% seen once. The CDR3 is 13 amino acids. Germline V gene lookup returns CDR1 MNHNS and CDR2 SASEGT. The V gene lost 6 bases and the J gene lost 9 bases, with 15 bases spanning the gap. Material: glioma tissue, nonneoplastic brain tissue, or PBMCs (not recorded which). The gene calls are TRBV6-1 and TRBJ2-1; TRBD1 might be the D (6 bases). This receptor was obtained from a human donor with low-grade glioma or glioblastoma, undergoing nonglioma brain surgery, or in good health (not recorded which). CDR3 DNA sequence: TGTGCCAGCAGCTCCGGGACACACAGTGAGCAGTTCTTC. Translated, it gives CASSSGTHSEQFF.